Following are 6 T cell receptor beta chains from one sample sequenced in a study of beta chain features in type 1 diabetes. Study-level results: A moderate, significant TCRB CDR3 shortening appeared in type 1 diabetes across four CD4+ subsets.

Expressed TCRB transcripts were sequenced, since all the RNA that had been isolated was reverse transcribed. Here immunoSEQ multiplex PCR was the method, and the copy in TCRdb shows in-frame clones only, minus some. The sample holds some 190,000 clones, 7% to 9% seen once. Their antigen targets remain unknown. What was sequenced was central memory CD4+ T cells from blood. These receptors were obtained from a man aged 18 to 29 with type 1 diabetes.

There are a few counts of this clone. CDR3 residues: CASSKQGPWDEQYF. CDR3 in DNA: TGTGCCAGTAGTAAACAGGGCCCATGGGACGAGCAGTACTTC. The V call is TRBV19, the J call TRBJ2-7; D possibly corresponds to TRBD1 (6 bases). Germline V CDR1 and CDR2: LNHDA, SQIVND (reference sequence). The CDR3 contains 14 residues. Between the trimmed V and J ends, which lost 4 bases and 5 bases, there was a span of 15 bases.

The CDR3 coding sequence is TGTGCCAGCAGCTTGGCCCAGAACACTGAAGCTTTCTTT. It yields the protein CASSLAQNTEAFF. This chain connects TRBV5-4 to TRBJ1-1; D remains ambiguous. The germline V gene encodes CDR1 SGHNT and CDR2 YYREEE (reference sequence). V lost 0 bases and J lost 1, with 4 bases in between. The CDR3 runs to 13 residues.

The chain links TRBV28 to TRBJ1-1, with 7 bases fitting TRBD1. The CDR3 spans 15 residues. Per the germline V gene, CDR1 is MDHEN and CDR2 is SYDVKM. Germline trimming cut 6 bases from V and 3 bases from J; bases unmatched to any gene: 10. CDR3 residues: CASRPTGARDTEAFF. CDR3 coding DNA: TGTGCCAGCAGACCCACAGGGGCTCGGGACACTGAAGCTTTCTTT.

This clone was seen a handful of times. V is TRBV4-2 and J is TRBJ2-1, with D maybe TRBD2 (5 bases). Trimming took off 3 bases at V and 1 base at J, with 10 bases between the two ends. This CDR3 is built from 15 residues. Germline values: CDR1 LGHNA, CDR2 YNFKEQ. CDR3 in amino acids: CASSHARGSYNEQFF. CDR3 nucleotide sequence: TGTGCCAGCAGCCACGCCAGAGGGTCCTACAATGAGCAGTTCTTC.

Only a few counts were recorded for this clone. The V and J genes are TRBV11-2 and TRBJ2-1; the D gene is possibly TRBD2 (6 bases). Germline CDR1 reads SGHAT; CDR2 reads FQNNGV. This CDR3 comprises 15 residues. V gave up 3 bases and J gave up 2 bases, with 11 bases separating them. In nucleotides, the CDR3 is TGTGCCAGCAGCTTTCGTAGCGGTGCCTACAATGAGCAGTTCTTC. Translating it yields CASSFRSGAYNEQFF.

The chain is built from TRBV14 and TRBJ2-3; 8 bases map to TRBD2. Germline V gene lookup returns CDR1 SGHDN and CDR2 FVKESK. With 3 bases clipped from V and 4 bases from J, the junction kept 18 bases outside the gene matches. The CDR3 length is 19 residues. This CDR3 is CASSQFSSGGRYLADTQYF. CDR3 nucleotides: TGTGCCAGCAGCCAGTTTTCATCTGGCGGGAGGTATTTGGCAGATACGCAGTATTTT.